This T cell receptor (beta chain) was retrieved from a study of cytomegalovirus exposure and HLA in healthy donors. Regarding the study as a whole: High sensitivity and specificity were reportedly achieved when the classifier diagnosed cytomegalovirus status. Several of the most significant clusters appeared, in a later analysis, to be linked to common viral pathogens. In vitro testing confirmed a few CMV-associated chains as specific for CMV antigens. Some TCR beta chains (roughly 150 of them) were listed as cytomegalovirus-associated.

PCR was performed using 60 Vbeta and 13 Jbeta primers. Assay used: immunoSEQ multiplex PCR; TCRdb lists only in-frame clones, some missing. The repertoire consists of more than 130,000 clones, with over 60% occurring once and the leading ten covering under 7.5%. With regard to this clone: Its antigen is not known.

The CDR3 extends over 12 amino acids. The germline CDR1 and CDR2 sequences are SGHTA and FQGNSA. Trimming cost V 3 bases and J 5 bases, with 7 bases left between them. V and J are TRBV7-2 and TRBJ1-1; no definite D call. The clonotype was recovered from a man in his forties in good health and CMV-seropositive. Sequenced sample: PBMCs. The CDR3 region is CASSFFLTEAFF. The CDR3 DNA reads as TGTGCCAGCAGCTTTTTTCTGACTGAAGCTTTCTTT.